This TCR beta chain was retrieved from a study of blood T cell repertoires in COVID-19. Repertoires were generated with immunoSEQ multiplex PCR, while TCRdb's copy carries only in-frame clones and drops some. The data hold hundreds of thousands of clones, with 80% to 90% observed a single time. The CDR3 spans 13 residues. The V gene lost 9 bases and the J gene lost 1 base, with 12 bases spanning the gap. The germline V gene encodes CDR1 WSHSY and CDR2 SAAADI. The sequence derives from a man aged 25 to 40 who had recovered from COVID-19. The rearrangement uses TRBV10-2 and TRBJ1-1, with a possible D match to TRBD1 (5 bases). Input material: PBMCs or T cells enriched from blood (not recorded which). Written as DNA, the CDR3 is TGCGCCAGTCTTGGACACCAGAACACTGAAGCTTTCTTT. Encoded protein: CASLGHQNTEAFF.